Listed here are 9 T cell receptor beta chains from one sample, sequenced in a study of blood T cell repertoires in COVID-19. Data came from immunoSEQ multiplex PCR; TCRdb stores just in-frame clones and leaves some out. The sample carries roughly 100,000 clones, roughly 76% recorded once. Sequencing was done on a sample of peripheral blood. The receptors were sampled from a woman aged 70-85 years with acute or convalescent COVID-19.

This chain's CDR3 is CASSPFLQGDTQYF. The CDR3 DNA reads as TGTGCCAGCTCACCTTTCCTACAGGGGGATACGCAGTATTTT. The rearrangement links TRBV18 to TRBJ2-3; 7 nucleotides align to TRBD1. Losses at the gene ends were 3 bases for V and 6 bases for J; bases not matched to a gene: 6. The CDR3 is 14 residues long. Germline values: CDR1 KGHSH, CDR2 LQKENI.

The chain links TRBV6-2 or TRBV6-3 to TRBJ2-5; TRBD2 matches at 10 bases. The ends lost 5 bases at V and 2 bases at J; junction bases unmatched: 8. Germline CDR1 MNHEY, CDR2 SVGEGT. The CDR3 is 16 residues long. CDR3 loop: CASSTPLAGIQETQYF. Written as DNA, the CDR3 is TGTGCCAGCAGTACTCCACTAGCGGGGATACAAGAGACCCAGTACTTC.

This chain connects TRBV2 to TRBJ1-5; weak D call: TRBD1 (6 bases). V was clipped by 1 base and J by 6 bases, with 13 bases between them. The CDR3 has 15 amino acids. Looked up from germline, CDR1 is SNHLY and CDR2 is FYNNEI. CDR3 residues: CASSEEGVRSQPQHF. The CDR3 DNA reads TGTGCCAGCAGTGAAGAGGGGGTGCGAAGTCAGCCCCAGCATTTT.

This clone was detected once. V is TRBV18 and J is TRBJ1-1; D gene uncertain. Germline lookup yields CDR1 KGHSH and CDR2 LQKENI. Trimming left V 1 base short and J 2 bases short, with 8 bases between. The CDR3 consists of 14 residues. DNA for the CDR3: TGTGCCAGCTCACCACGTAGACAAAACACTGAAGCTTTCTTT. Its translation is CASSPRRQNTEAFF.

This chain joins TRBV6-2 or TRBV6-3 and TRBJ2-7, with a possible D match to TRBD1 (6 bases). V lost 6 bases and J 2 bases, leaving 11 bases between the germline ends. The germline V gene has CDR1 MNHEY and CDR2 SVGEGT. The CDR3 runs to 13 residues. Here the CDR3 DNA reads TGTGCCAGCAGCAAGACAGGAGCCTACGAGCAGTACTTC. Residues: CASSKTGAYEQYF.

The chain links TRBV6-2 or TRBV6-3 to TRBJ2-3; 8 bases align to TRBD1. J gave up 4 bases and V 1 base, and 7 bases lay outside the gene matches. The CDR3 loop spans 16 amino acids. Per germline, CDR1 MNHEY and CDR2 SVGEGT. CDR3 DNA sequence: TGTGCCAGCAGTTACTTGGACAGGGCACTTGCAGATACGCAGTATTTT. Encoded protein: CASSYLDRALADTQYF.

The V call is TRBV10-1, the J call TRBJ1-6; 7 bases fit TRBD1. Germline CDR1 WNHNN, CDR2 SYGVQD (reference sequence). This CDR3 has 15 amino acids. Unmatched junction bases numbered 16, after V lost 9 bases and J lost 11 bases. CDR3 nucleotide sequence: TGCGCCAGAGCGTACAGGGGAGTCCCCTATCCACCCCTCCACTTT. Its protein product is CARAYRGVPYPPLHF.

The chain is built from TRBV3-1 (or the pseudogene TRBV3-2) and TRBJ2-3; TRBD1 aligns across 8 bases. Germline CDR1 LGHDT, CDR2 YNNKEL (reference sequence). This CDR3 has 16 amino acids. The junction had 10 bases not matched to a gene; V was cut back by 4 bases and J by 4 bases. CDR3 amino acids: CASSRYRDRRSDTQYF. The CDR3 bases are TGTGCCAGCAGCCGATACCGGGACAGGAGATCAGATACGCAGTATTTT.

V gene TRBV19 combines with J gene TRBJ1-6, with D possibly matching TRBD1 (5 bases). The CDR3 extends over 14 amino acids. CDR1 is LNHDA, CDR2 SQIVND, per germline (reference sequence). Trimming pared 8 bases from V and 6 bases from J, leaving 14 bases between. CDR3 region: CASSFQGGNSPLHF. DNA of the CDR3: TGTGCCAGTTCTTTTCAGGGTGGTAATTCACCCCTCCACTTT.